Listed here are 19 T cell receptor beta chains from one sample, sequenced in a study of early T cells in non-severe SARS-CoV-2 infection (dated by TCRdb to the early 2020s). The library was built by means of 5' RACE. Sequencer: NextSeq 500. TCRdb passed the public sequencing reads through fastp at Q25 and MiXCR, retaining productive beta sequences. Entries are consolidated by CDR3 protein sequence, retaining the most common genes and DNA. Within this sample are about 100,000 distinct CDR3 sequences, with over 10% of them counted one time only. About 2.3% of the sample lies in the top ten. Specimen: whole blood. The receptors were sampled from an adult who was a healthcare worker with PCR-confirmed SARS-CoV-2 infection or an uninfected control (not recorded which).

In its sample, this clonotype was seen a few times. The V call is TRBV6-6, the J call TRBJ2-7; D possibly corresponds to TRBD1 (6 bases). The germline V gene has CDR1 MNHNY and CDR2 SVGAGI (reference sequence). This CDR3 has 13 residues. The V end was cut by 5 bases, the J end by 2 bases, with 10 bases between. CDR3 coding DNA: TGTGCCAGCAGTCACCGGGACACCTACGAGCAGTACTTC. Protein sequence: CASSHRDTYEQYF.

As concerns this clonotype: A read error is possible here, since a much larger clone lies one base away. V gene TRBV20-1 combines with J gene TRBJ1-2; possible D gene TRBD1, 5 bases. Trimming took off 7 bases at V and 2 bases at J, with 11 bases between the two ends. The CDR3 consists of 12 residues. Germline V CDR1 and CDR2: DFQATT, SNEGSKA (reference sequence). The CDR3 sequence: CSVKTENYGYTF. The CDR3 bases are TGCAGTGTCAAGACAGAGAACTATGGCTACACCTTC.

This clonotype was counted ten times or more. J is TRBJ2-3 and V is TRBV6-5; no definite D call. Trimming took off 7 bases at V and 4 bases at J, with 9 bases between the two ends. The CDR3 is 12 amino acids. Germline CDR1 is MNHEY and CDR2 is SVGAGI. The CDR3 is CASNQSPDTQYF. The CDR3 coding sequence is TGTGCCAGCAACCAATCCCCAGATACGCAGTATTTT.

This clonotype was seen many times. This sequence joins TRBV7-9 and TRBJ2-3; 12 bases align to TRBD2. CDR1 SEHNR and CDR2 FQNEAQ come from the germline V gene (reference sequence). This CDR3 contains 15 residues. The ends lost 3 bases at V and 5 bases at J; junction bases unmatched: 3. CDR3 bases: TGTGCCAGCAGCTTGACTAGCGGGGGTCGAGATACGCAGTATTTT. This codes for CASSLTSGGRDTQYF.

This clonotype appeared a few times. This chain uses TRBV11-2 with TRBJ2-7; D unresolved. CDR1 and CDR2 (germline): SGHAT, FQNNGV. Trimming took off 1 base at V and 6 bases at J, with 7 bases between the two ends. The CDR3 has 12 residues. The CDR3 bases are TGTGCCAGCAGCTTAGGTACTCTCGAGCAGTACTTC. The encoded protein is CASSLGTLEQYF.

This clonotype was seen ten or more times. The rearrangement links TRBV7-9 to TRBJ1-1; unclear D gene. V lost 1 base to trimming and J lost 5 bases, with 20 bases between them. In germline, CDR1 is SEHNR, CDR2 FQNEAQ (reference sequence). The CDR3 sequence is 17 residues long. CDR3 bases: TGTGCCAGCAGCTTAGGCAGGAAAGCGGGCGACGGGACTGAAGCTTTCTTT. It specifies CASSLGRKAGDGTEAFF.

This clonotype was seen a few times. This chain links TRBV7-9 with TRBJ2-7, with 8 bases aligning to TRBD1. The CDR3 is 15 amino acids. Trimming cost V 5 bases and J 3 bases; bases outside gene matches: 9. Germline assignment: CDR1 SEHNR and CDR2 FQNEAQ (reference sequence). The CDR3 loop is CASSPVGQGYYEQYF. CDR3 nucleotide sequence: TGTGCCAGCAGCCCTGTCGGACAGGGTTACTACGAGCAGTACTTC.

This clonotype showed up many times. The genes are TRBV3-1 and TRBJ2-1; a possible D gene is TRBD2 (7 bases). The CDR3 is 12 residues long. Germline lookup yields CDR1 LGHDT and CDR2 YNNKEL (reference sequence). The V and J ends lost 4 bases and 9 bases respectively, with 10 bases between them. In nucleotides, the CDR3 is TGTGCCAGCAGCCGGGGGGGCCTTGAGCAGTTCTTC. Protein product: CASSRGGLEQFF.

This clonotype was seen many times. The CDR3 here is CASSPQRATQPQHF. DNA of the CDR3: TGTGCCAGCAGTCCACAGCGAGCCACTCAGCCCCAGCATTTT. This rearrangement joins TRBV6-2 or TRBV6-3 to TRBJ1-5, with D unresolved. This CDR3 region has 14 residues. Trimming stripped 5 bases from V and 6 bases from J, with 14 bases between. The germline V gene has CDR1 MNHEY and CDR2 SVGEGT.

The rearrangement joins TRBV24-1 to TRBJ2-1; tentative D call: TRBD1 (5 bases). The CDR3 length is 13 residues. Germline values: CDR1 KGHDR, CDR2 SFDVKD. V lost 6 bases and J lost 11, with 16 bases in between. The CDR3 nucleotides are TGTGCCACCAGTTCCCGACAGCGCCCAAAGCAGTTCTTC. It encodes CATSSRQRPKQFF.

The V and J genes are TRBV7-9 and TRBJ2-7; unclear D gene. The V end lost 4 bases, the J end lost 6 bases, and 7 bases lay between the germline ends. This CDR3 contains 11 residues. The germline V gene has CDR1 SEHNR and CDR2 FQNEAQ (reference sequence). CDR3 in amino acids: CASSSPPEQYF. Written as DNA, the CDR3 is TGTGCCAGCAGCTCTCCACCCGAGCAGTACTTC.

There are a few counts of this clonotype. V is TRBV19 and J is TRBJ1-5; tentative D call: TRBD1 (6 bases). The CDR3 is 14 amino acids. The germline V gene has CDR1 LNHDA and CDR2 SQIVND (reference sequence). V lost 10 bases and J 2 bases, leaving 15 bases between the germline ends. This CDR3 reads CATNNREGNQPQHF. As DNA, the CDR3 is TGTGCCACCAACAACAGGGAAGGCAATCAGCCCCAGCATTTT.

This clonotype came up a few times. The chain combines TRBV29-1 with TRBJ1-3; maybe TRBD1 (6 bases). Trimming took off 6 bases at V and 1 base at J, with 19 bases between the two ends. The CDR3 totals 16 residues. CDR1 SQVTM and CDR2 ANQGSEA come from the germline V gene. CDR3 amino acids: CSVGGTGYLSGNTIYF. DNA for the CDR3: TGCAGCGTCGGCGGTACAGGGTATTTGTCTGGAAACACCATATATTTT. Combining the CDR3 with reference TRBV29-1 and TRBJ1-3 gives the whole variable domain SAVISQKPSRDICQRGTSLTIQCQVDSQVTMMFWYRQQPGQSLTLIATANQGSEATYESGFVIDKFPISRPNLTFSTLTVSNMSPEDSSIYLCSVGGTGYLSGNTIYFGEGSWLTVV.

The chain combines TRBV7-8 with TRBJ2-5; 7 nucleotides line up with TRBD1. The germline gives CDR1 SGHVS, CDR2 FQNEAQ. The length of the CDR3 is 15 residues. The ends lost 3 bases at V and 6 bases at J; junction bases unmatched: 10. CDR3 in amino acids: CASSLLAGGPQTQYF. DNA of the CDR3: TGTGCCAGCAGCTTGTTAGCAGGGGGTCCACAGACCCAGTACTTC.

The sample holds many counts of this clonotype. The genes are TRBV29-1 and TRBJ2-3, with D perhaps matching TRBD2 (5 bases). Trimming shortened V by 6 bases and J by 6 bases, and 10 bases separated the two germline ends. The CDR3 contains 11 residues. Germline CDR1 is SQVTM and CDR2 is ANQGSEA. DNA of the CDR3: TGCAGCGTCGATAGGGAGGATACGCAGTATTTT. This sequence encodes CSVDREDTQYF.

The chain employs TRBV11-2 and TRBJ2-4, with D tentatively TRBD1 (6 bases). This CDR3 has 16 amino acids. Germline values: CDR1 SGHAT, CDR2 FQNNGV. V was trimmed by 5 bases and J by 0 bases, leaving 14 bases between them. This chain's CDR3 is CASSDTGLSAKNIQYF. CDR3 DNA sequence: TGTGCCAGCAGCGACACAGGGCTTTCAGCCAAAAACATTCAGTACTTC. Full variable domain (missing parts from reference TRBV11-2 and TRBJ2-4): EAGVAQSPRYKIIEKRQSVAFWCNPISGHATLYWYQQILGQGPKLLIQFQNNGVVDDSQLPKDRFSAERLKGVDSTLKIQPAKLEDSAVYLCASSDTGLSAKNIQYFGAGTRLSVL.

This clonotype occurred many times. V and J are TRBV11-2 and TRBJ2-4, with 7 bases aligning to TRBD2. The junction had 17 bases not matched to a gene; V was cut back by 5 bases and J by 7 bases. CDR1 and CDR2 (germline): SGHAT, FQNNGV. The CDR3 is 17 amino acids. DNA of the CDR3: TGTGCCAGCAGCCTCCGAAGCGGGATCCGTGAAGTGAACATTCAGTACTTC. Amino acid sequence: CASSLRSGIREVNIQYF.

In its sample, this clonotype was seen a few times. The V and J genes are TRBV20-1 and TRBJ1-1; D possibly corresponds to TRBD1 (6 bases). The CDR3 has 17 amino acids. V lost 5 bases and J 0 bases, leaving 22 bases between the germline ends. Germline V gives CDR1 DFQATT, CDR2 SNEGSKA (reference sequence). The CDR3 nucleotides are TGCAGTGCTCACAATACGGGGGCAGCCTCCATGAACACTGAAGCTTTCTTT. It translates to CSAHNTGAASMNTEAFF.

J is TRBJ1-5 and V is TRBV27; a possible D gene is TRBD1 (5 bases). The V end was cut by 3 bases, the J end by 3 bases, with 9 bases between. Looked up from germline, CDR1 is MNHEY and CDR2 is SMNVEV (reference sequence). The CDR3 is made up of 14 amino acids. The CDR3 region has the DNA TGTGCCAGCAGTTTCGGGACCCTCAATCAGCCCCAGCATTTT. Translation: CASSFGTLNQPQHF.